A selection of T cell receptor beta chains follows, all from one sample in a study of T-cell memory formation after mild COVID-19. TCRdb used MiXCR to reprocess the 5' RACE reads, holding one entry per CDR3 protein. This table holds 90,000 to 120,000 distinct CDR3 sequences, approximately 15% found once. Material for sequencing was PBMCs or a T cell subset sorted from them (not recorded which). Source of these receptors: a man between 18 and 35 years old who had mild COVID-19 (a few samples of this study predate the infection). Cell type and time point are not known. The CDR3 runs from the conserved cysteine through the conserved F or W. Each record gives: J gene, V gene, clone size, D gene, CDR3 protein, CDR3 DNA. A D gene is named only where the DNA matches it firmly. Size values are once, few and many counts, or a class for expanded clones, and some rows have none.

TRBJ2-1,TRBV4-1,few,-,CASSQGSGAYNEQFF,TGCGCCAGCAGCCAAGGTTCCGGGGCCTACAATGAGCAGTTCTTC
TRBJ2-5,TRBV20-1,-,TRBD1,CSARGQGAETQYF,TGCAGTGCTAGAGGACAGGGGGCAGAGACCCAGTACTTC
TRBJ2-7,TRBV6-1,-,-,CASSAPIGPSVGYEQYF,TGTGCCAGCAGTGCACCAATCGGGCCCTCGGTTGGATACGAGCAGTACTTC
TRBJ1-5,TRBV24-1,-,-,CATSGAYSNQPQHF,TGTGCCACCAGTGGGGCATATAGCAATCAGCCCCAGCATTTT
TRBJ2-1,TRBV7-9,-,-,CASSVNDEQFF,TGTGCCAGCAGCGTAAACGATGAGCAGTTCTTC
TRBJ2-5,TRBV20-1,few,TRBD1,CSAWDRLQETQYF,TGCAGTGCTTGGGACAGACTCCAAGAGACCCAGTACTTC
TRBJ2-3,TRBV11-2,-,-,CASSLEAKGDTQYF,TGTGCCAGCAGCTTAGAGGCCAAGGGAGATACGCAGTATTTT
TRBJ1-2,TRBV6-5,-,-,CASRTANYGYTF,TGTGCCAGCAGGACAGCTAACTATGGCTACACCTTC
TRBJ2-4,TRBV7-9,-,TRBD2,CASSASGGLAKNIQYF,TGTGCCAGCAGCGCCAGCGGGGGGCTAGCCAAAAACATTCAGTACTTC
TRBJ2-1,TRBV4-1,-,-,CASSQDSSDEQFF,TGCGCCAGCAGCCAAGATAGTTCGGATGAGCAGTTCTTC
TRBJ1-1,TRBV12-3/TRBV12-4,-,-,CASSQGTRWTEAFF,TGTGCCAGCAGCCAAGGCACCCGGTGGACTGAAGCTTTCTTT
TRBJ1-6,TRBV20-1,few,-,CSASSLIYNSPLHF,TGCAGTGCCTCGTCCCTAATTTATAATTCACCCCTCCACTTT
TRBJ1-2,TRBV7-9,few,TRBD1,CASSPLRDSYGYTF,TGTGCCAGCAGCCCACTCAGGGACAGCTATGGCTACACCTTC
TRBJ1-5,TRBV7-9,few,TRBD1,CASSGGKDRVNQPQHF,TGTGCCAGCAGTGGGGGCAAGGACAGGGTTAATCAGCCCCAGCATTTT
TRBJ1-1,TRBV4-1,many,-,CASSQGPRGLVTEAFF,TGCGCCAGCAGCCAAGGGCCCCGGGGGCTGGTGACTGAAGCTTTCTTT
TRBJ2-1,TRBV7-3,few,-,CASSLTGEVSYNEQFF,TGTGCCAGCAGCTTAACGGGGGAAGTTTCCTACAATGAGCAGTTCTTC
TRBJ2-2,TRBV29-1,many,-,CSAITTKTETGELFF,TGCAGCGCCATAACGACAAAAACCGAGACCGGGGAGCTGTTTTTT
TRBJ2-3,TRBV29-1,many,TRBD2,CSPRRGDTDTQYF,TGCAGCCCCCGGCGGGGGGACACAGATACGCAGTATTTT
TRBJ1-4,TRBV9,few,-,CASARAPDEKLFF,TGTGCCAGCGCCCGGGCCCCCGATGAAAAACTGTTTTTT
TRBJ2-3,TRBV6-5,few,TRBD2,CASSRLAGGYGSTDTQYF,TGTGCCAGCAGCCGTCTAGCGGGGGGGTATGGGAGCACAGATACGCAGTATTTT
TRBJ2-2,TRBV2,-,TRBD1,CASSSGTGRFTGELFF,TGTGCCAGCAGCTCCGGGACAGGGAGGTTCACCGGGGAGCTGTTTTTT
TRBJ2-1,TRBV6-1,few,-,CASSEDDPFYNEQFF,TGTGCCAGCAGTGAGGACGACCCTTTCTACAATGAGCAGTTCTTC
TRBJ2-7,TRBV20-1,-,TRBD2,CSALRTSGNTYEQYF,TGCAGTGCCCTAAGGACTAGCGGTAATACCTACGAGCAGTACTTC
TRBJ1-2,TRBV27,few,-,CASSLLPGYGYTF,TGTGCCAGCAGTTTATTACCCGGTTATGGCTACACCTTC
TRBJ1-2,TRBV7-2,few,-,CASSPPGAYGYTF,TGTGCCAGCAGCCCCCCTGGGGCCTATGGCTACACCTTC
TRBJ2-3,TRBV5-5,-,TRBD1,CASSQGTGTDTQYF,TGTGCCAGCAGCCAAGGGACAGGGACCGATACGCAGTATTTT
TRBJ2-7,TRBV7-9,few,-,CASSPTKQGEQYF,TGTGCCAGCAGCCCCACAAAGCAAGGCGAGCAGTACTTC
TRBJ1-6,TRBV7-2,few,TRBD1,CASNLGVGQANSPLHF,TGTGCCAGCAACTTAGGTGTAGGACAGGCTAATTCACCCCTCCACTTT
TRBJ1-1,TRBV7-2,many,-,CASSFGGNTEAFF,TGTGCCAGCAGCTTTGGGGGGAACACTGAAGCTTTCTTT
TRBJ2-5,TRBV7-9,-,-,CASSSVGQRETQYF,TGTGCCAGCAGCTCAGTGGGCCAGAGGGAGACCCAGTACTTC
TRBJ2-1,TRBV7-6,-,TRBD2,CASSPSGVYNEQFF,TGTGCCAGCAGCCCTAGCGGGGTTTACAATGAGCAGTTCTTC
TRBJ2-2,TRBV4-1,few,-,CASSLGFTGELFF,TGCGCCAGCAGCTTAGGGTTCACCGGGGAGCTGTTTTTT
TRBJ2-5,TRBV5-1,-,TRBD2,CASRPGGGAGETQYF,TGCGCCAGCAGACCCGGCGGGGGGGCTGGGGAGACCCAGTACTTC
TRBJ1-1,TRBV7-9,-,-,CASSLGFSEAFF,TGTGCCAGCAGCCTAGGGTTTTCTGAAGCTTTCTTT
TRBJ2-7,TRBV7-2,once,TRBD2,CASTGGDGSSYEQYF,TGTGCCAGCACGGGGGGGGACGGAAGCTCCTACGAGCAGTACTTC